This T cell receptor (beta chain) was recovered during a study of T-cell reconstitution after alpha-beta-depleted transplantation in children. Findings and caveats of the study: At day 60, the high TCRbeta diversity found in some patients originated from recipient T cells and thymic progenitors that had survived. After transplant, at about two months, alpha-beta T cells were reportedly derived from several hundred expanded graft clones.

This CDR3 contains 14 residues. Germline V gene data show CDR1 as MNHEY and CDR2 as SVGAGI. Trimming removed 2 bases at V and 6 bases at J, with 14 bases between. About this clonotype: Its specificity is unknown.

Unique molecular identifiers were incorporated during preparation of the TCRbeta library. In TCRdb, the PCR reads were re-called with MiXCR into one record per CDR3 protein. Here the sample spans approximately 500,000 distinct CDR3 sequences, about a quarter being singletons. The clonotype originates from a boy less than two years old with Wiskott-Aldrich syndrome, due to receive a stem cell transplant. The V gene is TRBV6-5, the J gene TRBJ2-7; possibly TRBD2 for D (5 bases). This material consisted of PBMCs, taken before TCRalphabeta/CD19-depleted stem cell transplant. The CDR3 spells CASSYLDGGGEQYF. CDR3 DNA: TGTGCCAGCAGTTACCTCGACGGAGGTGGCGAGCAGTACTTC.